Shown below are 23 T cell receptor beta chains from a single sample sequenced in a study of shared clonotypes between healthy human individuals. Using immunoSEQ multiplex PCR, the repertoire was profiled, and TCRdb retains in-frame clones only, with some absent. The sample has fewer than 1.6 million clones, 98% seen once. The specimen was naive CD4+ T cells sorted from blood. As to subset: CD45RA+ positively selected. The receptors stem from a man under 40 in good health.

The chain couples TRBV5-1 to TRBJ1-2; D is uncertain. The CDR3 has 17 residues. CDR1 is SGHRS, CDR2 YFSETQ, per germline. Trimming stripped 0 bases from V and 8 bases from J, with 23 bases between. CDR3 region: CASSLGVVGRTSGGYTF. The CDR3 nucleotides are TGCGCCAGCAGCTTGGGCGTCGTGGGGAGGACCTCGGGGGGCTACACCTTC.

The J gene is TRBJ1-1, the V gene TRBV5-1; a possible D gene is TRBD1 (5 bases). The V gene's germline CDR1 is SGHRS and CDR2 YFSETQ. This CDR3 has 13 residues. V was clipped by 0 bases and J by 6 bases, with 9 bases between them. The CDR3 DNA is TGCGCCAGCAGCTTGGGCGGGGCCCCTGAAGCTTTCTTT. Amino acids: CASSLGGAPEAFF.

The chain is built from TRBV5-8 and TRBJ2-5, with D possibly being TRBD2 (6 bases). Germline values: CDR1 SGHTS, CDR2 YDEGEE. V lost 1 base and J 7 bases, leaving 14 bases between the germline ends. This CDR3 is built from 14 residues. Written as DNA, the CDR3 is TGTGCCAGCAGCTTGATTATAGCGGCTGGGACCCAGTACTTC. It specifies CASSLIIAAGTQYF. Together with reference TRBV5-8 and TRBJ2-5, the CDR3 gives the full variable domain: EAGVTQSPTHLIKTRGQQATLRCSPISGHTSVYWYQQALGLGLQFLLWYDEGEERNRGNFPPRFSGRQFPNYSSELNVNALELEDSALYLCASSLIIAAGTQYFGPGTRLLVL.

The chain employs TRBV7-2 and TRBJ2-7, with D unclear. The CDR3 has 16 amino acids. Germline V gene sequence: CDR1 SGHTA, CDR2 FQGNSA. V gave up 1 base and J gave up 3 bases, with 16 bases separating them. The CDR3, as DNA: TGTGCCAGCAGCTTAGGGCCACCCGGACCCATCTACGAGCAGTACTTC. It yields the protein CASSLGPPGPIYEQYF.

The V call is TRBV5-1, the J call TRBJ2-1; 11 nucleotides align to TRBD1. CDR1 and CDR2 (germline): SGHRS, YFSETQ. The ends lost 0 bases at V and 7 bases at J; junction bases unmatched: 6. The CDR3 sequence is 16 residues long. CDR3 sequence: CASSLAGQGAGNEQFF. In nucleotides, the CDR3 is TGCGCCAGCAGCTTGGCCGGACAGGGGGCCGGGAATGAGCAGTTCTTC.

V gene TRBV9 combines with J gene TRBJ2-7; TRBD2 agrees at 8 bases. CDR1 is SGDLS and CDR2 is YYNGEE in the germline V gene. The CDR3 loop spans 16 amino acids. With 0 bases clipped from V and 3 bases from J, the junction kept 8 bases outside the gene matches. CDR3 bases: TGTGCCAGCAGCGTAGCGGGACTAGGGGGAGTCTACGAGCAGTACTTC. It encodes CASSVAGLGGVYEQYF.

The chain couples TRBV5-1 to TRBJ2-1; D not certain. CDR3 length equals 12 residues. Germline V gene data show CDR1 as SGHRS and CDR2 as YFSETQ. V lost 5 bases and J lost 9, with 12 bases in between. In DNA form, the CDR3 reads TGCGCCAGCAGTGGAGACCGGGTTGAGCAGTTCTTC. Translating it yields CASSGDRVEQFF.

V and J are TRBV7-6 and TRBJ2-5; no clear D gene. Trimming removed 1 base at V and 9 bases at J, with 21 bases between. This CDR3 is built from 16 residues. CDR1 is SGHVS, CDR2 FNYEAQ, per germline. The CDR3 region has the DNA TGTGCCAGCAGCTTAGGGAGCACCGGGCGACCTGCTGCCCAGTACTTC. It is translated as CASSLGSTGRPAAQYF.

The CDR3 reads CASSMGARIGDTEAFF. CDR3 coding DNA: TGTGCCAGCAGTATGGGGGCCCGGATTGGGGACACTGAAGCTTTCTTT. J is TRBJ1-1 and V is TRBV5-4, with a tentative D call TRBD1 (6 bases). CDR3 length: 16 amino acids. With 5 bases removed from V and 3 bases from J, the gap between germline ends came to 20 bases. Germline values: CDR1 SGHNT, CDR2 YYREEE (reference sequence).

This clone came up once. V and J are TRBV5-1 and TRBJ2-2; the match to TRBD1 covers 7 bases. J was trimmed by 8 bases and V by 4 bases; bases with no gene match: 2. Per germline, CDR1 SGHRS and CDR2 YFSETQ. This CDR3 region has 12 residues. Here the CDR3 DNA reads TGCGCCAGCAGCCCGGGACAGGGGGAGCTGTTTTTT. Amino acids: CASSPGQGELFF.

The rearrangement joins TRBV7-2 to TRBJ2-5; the D is unclear. The CDR3 contains 14 residues. Germline V gives CDR1 SGHTA, CDR2 FQGNSA. V was trimmed by 4 bases and J by 4 bases, leaving 13 bases between them. The CDR3 protein is CASSSPRQLETQYF. For the CDR3, the DNA is TGTGCCAGCAGCTCCCCGAGGCAGTTAGAGACCCAGTACTTC.

The chain employs TRBV10-2 and TRBJ2-7, with D unresolved. CDR1 is WSHSY and CDR2 is SAAADI in the germline V gene. The CDR3 has 13 residues. Trimming stripped 2 bases from V and 2 bases from J, with 7 bases between. Here the CDR3 DNA reads TGCGCCAGCAGTGAGATGAGGACCTACGAGCAGTACTTC. This encodes CASSEMRTYEQYF.

The chain joins TRBV5-4 to TRBJ2-2, with 10 bases matching TRBD2. There are 16 residues in the CDR3. Losses at the gene ends were 1 base for V and 5 bases for J; bases not matched to a gene: 5. The germline CDR1 and CDR2 sequences are SGHNT and YYREEE (reference sequence). The CDR3: CASSLRSGRGTGELFF. Written as DNA, the CDR3 is TGTGCCAGCAGCTTGAGAAGCGGGAGGGGGACCGGGGAGCTGTTTTTT.

The V call is TRBV9, the J call TRBJ2-7; possibly TRBD1 for D (5 bases). V lost 0 bases and J 3 bases, leaving 10 bases between the germline ends. This CDR3 spans 14 amino acids. The germline V gene encodes CDR1 SGDLS and CDR2 YYNGEE. In nucleotides, the CDR3 is TGTGCCAGCAGCGTAGGAGCGACAGTCTACGAGCAGTACTTC. Its translation is CASSVGATVYEQYF.

J is TRBJ2-7 and V is TRBV5-4; 12 bases are shared with TRBD2. The ends lost 0 bases at V and 10 bases at J; junction bases unmatched: 5. Germline values: CDR1 SGHNT, CDR2 YYREEE (reference sequence). CDR3 length: 14 amino acids. The chain's CDR3 is CASSLGTSGNNQYF. The CDR3 coding sequence is TGTGCCAGCAGCTTGGGGACTAGCGGGAACAACCAGTACTTC.

This chain joins TRBV9 and TRBJ2-1, with 10 bases identical to TRBD2. There are 15 residues in the CDR3. V trimming: 1 base; J trimming: 8 bases; junction bases outside the gene matches: 6. Per the germline V gene, CDR1 is SGDLS and CDR2 is YYNGEE. CDR3 in DNA: TGTGCCAGCAGCGTAAGGCTAGCGGGAGAGGATGAGCAGTTCTTC. Amino acids: CASSVRLAGEDEQFF.

This clone was observed once. The chain carries TRBV5-6 and TRBJ2-1; 12 bases map to TRBD2. This CDR3 spans 15 amino acids. Trimming took 4 bases from V and 7 from J; bases not matched to a gene: 6. CDR1 and CDR2 from the germline V gene are SGHDT and YYEEEE. The CDR3 here is CASSRGLAGINEQFF. CDR3 sequence (DNA): TGTGCCAGCAGCCGAGGACTAGCGGGGATTAATGAGCAGTTCTTC.

The J gene is TRBJ2-3, the V gene TRBV7-2, with D tentatively TRBD1 or TRBD2 (5 bases each). The CDR3 has 16 amino acids. The V and J ends lost 2 bases and 0 bases respectively, with 12 bases between them. Germline CDR1 is SGHTA and CDR2 is FQGNSA. The CDR3 protein is CASSLRDAPSTDTQYF. DNA for the CDR3: TGTGCCAGCAGCTTAAGGGACGCCCCTAGCACAGATACGCAGTATTTT.

The V and J genes are TRBV19 and TRBJ2-1, with unresolved D. The V gene lost 3 bases and the J gene lost 3 bases, with 12 bases spanning the gap. CDR1 is LNHDA, CDR2 SQIVND, per germline (reference sequence). This CDR3 is built from 15 residues. The DNA for the CDR3 is TGTGCCAGTAGTATTATACAGAACTTCTACAATGAGCAGTTCTTC. Encoded protein: CASSIIQNFYNEQFF.

The J gene is TRBJ2-1, the V gene TRBV6-6, with D unresolved. CDR1 is MNHNY and CDR2 is SVGAGI in the germline V gene (reference sequence). This CDR3 contains 13 residues. V lost 7 bases, J lost 5 bases, and 12 bases lay in between. Here the CDR3 reads CASTQPTDNEQFF. The CDR3 nucleotides read TGTGCCAGCACTCAACCGACGGACAATGAGCAGTTCTTC.

The rearrangement joins TRBV6-5 to TRBJ2-5; the D call may be TRBD1 or TRBD2 (5 bases each). This CDR3 spans 15 amino acids. V gave up 6 bases and J gave up 5 bases, with 19 bases separating them. Looked up from germline, CDR1 is MNHEY and CDR2 is SVGAGI. CDR3 nucleotide sequence: TGTGCCAGCAGCAGACGGGACCTCCAAGGGGAGACCCAGTACTTC. Its protein product is CASSRRDLQGETQYF.

This chain links TRBV9 with TRBJ2-2; TRBD1 matches 8 bases. J was trimmed by 5 bases and V by 3 bases; bases with no gene match: 3. CDR1 and CDR2 (germline): SGDLS, YYNGEE. The CDR3 is made up of 14 amino acids. The CDR3, as DNA: TGTGCCAGCAGCGCGACAGGGGATACCGGGGAGCTGTTTTTT. Encoded protein: CASSATGDTGELFF.

In the case of this clone: Other DNA variants within this sample encode the same CDR3. This chain connects TRBV18 to TRBJ1-1, with D hard to call. Germline V CDR1 and CDR2: KGHSH, LQKENI. Between the trimmed V and J ends, which lost 6 bases and 1 base, there was a span of 9 bases. The CDR3 is made up of 13 amino acids. CDR3 amino acids: CASSRQTNTEAFF. The CDR3 DNA follows: TGTGCCAGCTCCCGTCAAACGAACACTGAAGCTTTCTTT.